This TCR beta chain originates from a study of T cell responses to AZD1222 COVID-19 vaccine. This CDR3 spans 15 amino acids. Germline V gene sequence: CDR1 SNHLY, CDR2 FYNNEI. Trimming removed 9 bases at V and 4 bases at J, with 21 bases between. The table came from immunoSEQ multiplex PCR; TCRdb's copy has only in-frame clones and leaves some out. The table records roughly 140,000 clones, around 91% of them present only once. This sample comprised peripheral blood, obtained on day 0 of AZD1222 vaccination. V is TRBV2 and J is TRBJ1-1, with TRBD1 as a possible D gene (6 bases). The clonotype was recovered from an adult in good health. Here the CDR3 DNA reads TGTGCCAGTCGCCCTGCGACAGGCCCTTTCACTGAAGCTTTCTTT. Translating gives CASRPATGPFTEAFF.